The 25 T cell receptor beta chains below were found in one sample sequenced in a study of T cells in Graves' hyperthyroidism and ophthalmopathy. From RNA transcripts, TCR beta CDR3 regions were amplified. In the first-round RT-PCR of the TCR CDR3, the HTBI primer set was used. TCRdb used MiXCR to reprocess the multiplex PCR reads, holding one entry per CDR3 protein. The sample yields 600,000 or so distinct CDR3 sequences, under 20% seen once. Sequenced sample: blood. All receptors come from a woman aged 25 to 39 with Graves' hyperthyroidism.

This clonotype has only a few counts. This chain connects TRBV10-3 to TRBJ2-5; no clear D gene. Germline assignment: CDR1 ENHRY and CDR2 SYGVKD. The V and J ends lost 8 bases and 4 bases respectively, with 11 bases between them. The CDR3 covers 12 residues. The CDR3 is CAISDAGETQYF. CDR3 in DNA: TGTGCCATCTCCGACGCTGGAGAGACCCAGTACTTC.

With respect to this clonotype: This sequence may be a read error, since a much larger clone differs from it by one base. The chain is built from TRBV6-2 or TRBV6-3 and TRBJ2-7; D remains unclear. V gave up 6 bases and J gave up 3 bases, with 18 bases separating them. Germline CDR1 is MNHEY and CDR2 is SVGEGT. CDR3 length equals 15 residues. CDR3 DNA sequence: TGTGCCAGCAGCCCCGGAACAGAACTGCGCTACGAGCAGTACTTC. This encodes CASSPGTELRYEQYF.

In its sample, this clonotype was seen many times. CDR3 residues: CASSVLVYEQYF. In DNA form, the CDR3 reads TGTGCCAGCAGTGTCCTAGTTTACGAGCAGTACTTC. The chain uses TRBV2 and TRBJ2-7; D not resolved. The V and J ends lost 4 bases and 4 bases respectively, with 8 bases between them. The CDR3 runs to 12 residues. In germline, CDR1 is SNHLY, CDR2 FYNNEI.

In this sample, this clonotype turned up many times. The chain uses TRBV7-9 and TRBJ2-3; D gene unclear. The CDR3 is made up of 15 amino acids. Germline V gene lookup returns CDR1 SEHNR and CDR2 FQNEAQ (reference sequence). V shed 2 bases and J shed 0 bases, with 9 bases lying between them. The DNA of the CDR3 is TGTGCCAGCAGCTTATGGCGGCAAAGCACAGATACGCAGTATTTT. Protein: CASSLWRQSTDTQYF.

The gene calls are TRBV30 and TRBJ2-7; 7 bases fit TRBD2. The length of the CDR3 is 15 residues. V lost 2 bases and J lost 3; bases outside the gene matches: 10. Germline V gene lookup returns CDR1 GTSNPN and CDR2 SVGIG (reference sequence). CDR3 bases: TGTGCCTGGAGTTCTTCGGGACTACCTAACTACGAGCAGTACTTC. Protein: CAWSSSGLPNYEQYF.

This sequence joins TRBV19 and TRBJ2-7, with TRBD2 identical over 10 bases. Unmatched junction bases numbered 10, after V lost 5 bases and J lost 3 bases. Germline values: CDR1 LNHDA, CDR2 SQIVND (reference sequence). The CDR3 sequence is 16 residues long. The CDR3 loop reads CASSPSFSGRNYEQYF. CDR3 DNA sequence: TGTGCCAGTAGTCCCTCTTTTAGCGGGAGGAACTACGAGCAGTACTTC.

This clonotype was seen ten or more times. This chain uses TRBV20-1 with TRBJ2-1, with TRBD2 matching 10 bases. Germline CDR1 reads DFQATT; CDR2 reads SNEGSKA (reference sequence). The CDR3 runs to 15 residues. The J segment lost 7 bases and the V segment lost 3 bases, leaving 9 bases of the junction unmatched. This CDR3 reads CSASISGRLVNEQFF. The CDR3 region has the DNA TGCAGTGCTAGCATTAGCGGGAGGCTCGTTAATGAGCAGTTCTTC.

This clonotype has ten or more counts. The chain employs TRBV5-6 and TRBJ2-1, with no clear D. The CDR3 sequence is 14 residues long. Germline CDR1 is SGHDT and CDR2 is YYEEEE. Trimming pared 4 bases from V and 4 bases from J, leaving 12 bases between. CDR3 in DNA: TGTGCCAGCAGCGGTGGGGTTCCATACAATGAGCAGTTCTTC. Encoded protein: CASSGGVPYNEQFF.

This clonotype was observed a single time. A read error may explain this, as a much larger clone is one base away. V and J are TRBV11-3 and TRBJ2-7, with TRBD2 as a possible D gene (5 bases). Between the trimmed V and J ends, which lost 3 bases and 3 bases, there was a span of 9 bases. The CDR3 extends over 13 amino acids. Germline assignment: CDR1 SGHNT and CDR2 YENEEA. The CDR3 DNA sequence: TGTGCCAGCAGCTTTGGACTCCACTACGAGCAGTACTTC. This sequence encodes CASSFGLHYEQYF.

The chain combines TRBV4-1 with TRBJ2-3, with TRBD2 identical over 14 bases. This CDR3 spans 19 amino acids. Germline V gene sequence: CDR1 MGHRA, CDR2 YSYEKL. Trimming took 2 bases from V and 2 from J; bases not matched to a gene: 9. This chain's CDR3 is CASSQPRLAGGQTTDTQYF. The CDR3 DNA is TGCGCCAGCAGCCAACCACGACTAGCGGGAGGGCAAACCACAGATACGCAGTATTTT.

The chain uses TRBV20-1 and TRBJ2-3, with 8 bases aligning to TRBD1. The CDR3 is 12 residues long. V gave up 5 bases and J gave up 6 bases; unmatched junction bases: 4. Germline V gene lookup returns CDR1 DFQATT and CDR2 SNEGSKA (reference sequence). Here the CDR3 DNA reads TGCAGTGCTGCGACAGGGGTGGATACGCAGTATTTT. Its protein is CSAATGVDTQYF.

This clonotype was seen ten or more times. V gene TRBV6-1 combines with J gene TRBJ1-4; D gene uncertain. The CDR3 covers 16 residues. Trimming cost V 5 bases and J 5 bases, with 18 bases left between them. Germline V lookup: CDR1 MNHNS, CDR2 SASEGT. In DNA form, the CDR3 reads TGTGCCAGCAGTCCGACCGGACGGAGTTCAAATGAAAAACTGTTTTTT. Protein sequence: CASSPTGRSSNEKLFF.

This clonotype was counted ten times or more. The chain couples TRBV28 to TRBJ2-1; the match to TRBD2 covers 9 bases. Germline values: CDR1 MDHEN, CDR2 SYDVKM. This CDR3 comprises 16 residues. Trimming cost V 8 bases and J 9 bases; bases outside gene matches: 17. CDR3 sequence: CASVTMGREGSGEQFF. CDR3 DNA: TGTGCCAGCGTTACTATGGGGCGGGAGGGTTCCGGTGAGCAGTTCTTC.

This sequence joins TRBV6-1 and TRBJ2-3; 7 bases are a match to TRBD1. Looked up from germline, CDR1 is MNHNS and CDR2 is SASEGT. V lost 6 bases, J lost 1 base, and 7 bases stayed unmatched. This CDR3 spans 15 amino acids. CDR3: CASSLGQIRTDTQYF. The CDR3 DNA follows: TGTGCCAGCAGCCTGGGACAGATTCGCACAGATACGCAGTATTTT.

This clonotype occurred a few times. The gene calls are TRBV14 and TRBJ1-4, with D uncertain. CDR3 length equals 15 residues. V lost 1 base and J 4 bases, leaving 10 bases between the germline ends. The germline gives CDR1 SGHDN, CDR2 FVKESK. The CDR3 nucleotides read TGTGCCAGCAGCCAAGCCGCCAGAATTAATGAAAAACTGTTTTTT. This encodes CASSQAARINEKLFF.

This clonotype was counted many times. V and J are TRBV18 and TRBJ1-1, with a weak D call TRBD1 (5 bases). The V gene lost 3 bases and the J gene lost 1 base, with 12 bases spanning the gap. Germline V gene lookup returns CDR1 KGHSH and CDR2 LQKENI. The CDR3 has 15 amino acids. The CDR3 DNA is TGTGCCAGCTCACCGATGGGGACTGGGAACACTGAAGCTTTCTTT. Amino acids: CASSPMGTGNTEAFF.

Remarks on this clonotype: A much larger clone lies a single base off, so this may be a read error. The rearrangement links TRBV11-3 to TRBJ2-1, with D possibly matching TRBD2 (5 bases). The CDR3 runs 14 residues. V lost 3 bases to trimming and J lost 1 base, with 7 bases between them. The germline gives CDR1 SGHNT, CDR2 YENEEA. CDR3 sequence (DNA): TGTGCCAGCAGCTTGAGGGCGTCCTACAATGAGCAGTTCTTC. This gives the protein CASSLRASYNEQFF.

This clonotype was seen more than once but under ten times. The V and J genes are TRBV20-1 and TRBJ2-1; 7 positions match TRBD2. The J segment lost 6 bases and the V segment lost 0 bases, leaving 5 bases of the junction unmatched. CDR3 size: 14 residues. Germline CDR1 DFQATT, CDR2 SNEGSKA (reference sequence). The CDR3 loop is CSARDRLAVNEQFF. CDR3 DNA sequence: TGCAGTGCTAGAGATCGCCTAGCGGTCAATGAGCAGTTCTTC.

There are many counts of this clonotype. The chain carries TRBV2 and TRBJ2-1; D might be TRBD2 (6 bases). Germline V gene lookup returns CDR1 SNHLY and CDR2 FYNNEI. The CDR3 extends over 15 amino acids. V lost 8 bases, J lost 5 bases, and 19 bases lay in between. This CDR3 reads CASDSPALANNEQFF. In DNA, the CDR3 is TGTGCCAGCGACTCCCCGGCTCTAGCGAACAATGAGCAGTTCTTC.

A word on this clonotype: A much larger clone is a single base away; this may be a read error. This chain uses TRBV2 with TRBJ1-1; D is uncertain. CDR3 length equals 14 residues. Per germline, CDR1 SNHLY and CDR2 FYNNEI. V was cut by 4 bases and J by 4 bases, with 13 bases left in between. CDR3 in DNA: TGTGCCAGCAGTGTAACCATCGTTGGCACTGAAGCTTTCTTT. Encoded protein: CASSVTIVGTEAFF. Full variable domain (remainder filled in from reference TRBV2 and TRBJ1-1): EPEVTQTPSHQVTQMGQEVILRCVPISNHLYFYWYRQILGQKVEFLVSFYNNEISEKSEIFDDQFSVERPDGSNFTLKIRSTKLEDSAMYFCASSVTIVGTEAFFGQGTRLTVV.

This clonotype was recorded at least ten times. This chain uses TRBV11-2 with TRBJ1-1; D might be TRBD1 (6 bases). The length of the CDR3 is 11 residues. Trimming took off 3 bases at V and 10 bases at J, with 9 bases between the two ends. CDR1 SGHAT and CDR2 FQNNGV come from the germline V gene. For the CDR3, the DNA is TGTGCCAGCAGCTTCCGGGACATAGCTTTCTTT. This translates into CASSFRDIAFF.

There are many counts of this clonotype. This rearrangement joins TRBV7-9 to TRBJ2-1, with 8 positions matching TRBD1. This CDR3 has 17 residues. V trimming: 5 bases; J trimming: 1 base; junction bases outside the gene matches: 10. Germline loops: CDR1 SEHNR, CDR2 FQNEAQ (reference sequence). CDR3 residues: CASSGLWTGWSYNEQFF. The CDR3 DNA reads as TGTGCCAGCAGCGGATTATGGACAGGGTGGTCCTACAATGAGCAGTTCTTC.

J is TRBJ2-6 and V is TRBV28, with D unresolved. Deletions cut 6 bases from V and 4 bases from J, with 7 bases between. Germline V lookup: CDR1 MDHEN, CDR2 SYDVKM. This CDR3 is 13 amino acids long. This chain's CDR3 is CASSRRGANVLTF. In nucleotides, the CDR3 is TGTGCCAGCAGCCGTCGGGGGGCCAACGTCCTGACTTTC.

On this clonotype: This may arise from a read error, as a much more abundant clone is one base away. J is TRBJ1-1 and V is TRBV3-1, with TRBD1 as a possible D gene (5 bases). This CDR3 is built from 14 residues. The V gene's germline CDR1 is LGHDT and CDR2 YNNKEL (reference sequence). The CDR3 protein is CASSPTAFNTETFF. CDR3 sequence (DNA): TGTGCCAGCAGCCCGACAGCTTTTAACACTGAAACTTTCTTT.

As to this clonotype: A junction boundary mismatches the germline segment, possibly from a read error. The rearrangement links TRBV12-3 or TRBV12-4 to TRBJ2-2, with TRBD2 matching over 7 bases. This CDR3 is built from 13 residues. CDR3 in DNA: TGTGCCAGCAGTACCGATTACCGGGGGGAGCTGTCTTTT. Amino acids: CASSTDYRGELSF.